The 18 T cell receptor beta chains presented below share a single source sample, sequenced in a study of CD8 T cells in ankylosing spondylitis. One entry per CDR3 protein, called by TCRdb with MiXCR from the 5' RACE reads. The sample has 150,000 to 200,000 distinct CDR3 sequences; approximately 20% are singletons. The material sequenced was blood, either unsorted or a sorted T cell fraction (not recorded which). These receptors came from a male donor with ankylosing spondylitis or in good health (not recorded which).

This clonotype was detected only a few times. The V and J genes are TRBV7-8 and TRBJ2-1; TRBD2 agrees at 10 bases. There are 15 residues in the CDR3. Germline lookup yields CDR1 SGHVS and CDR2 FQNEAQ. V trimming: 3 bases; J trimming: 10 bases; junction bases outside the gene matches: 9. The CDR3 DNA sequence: TGTGCCAGCAGCTTTCTAGCGGGAGTCGCAGGGGAGCAGTTCTTC. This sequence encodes CASSFLAGVAGEQFF. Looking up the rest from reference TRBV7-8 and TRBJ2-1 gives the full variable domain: GAGVSQSPRYKVAKRGQDVALRCDPISGHVSLFWYQQALGQGPEFLTYFQNEAQLDKSGLPSDRFFAERPEGSVSTLKIQRTQQEDSAVYLCASSFLAGVAGEQFFGPGTRLTVL.

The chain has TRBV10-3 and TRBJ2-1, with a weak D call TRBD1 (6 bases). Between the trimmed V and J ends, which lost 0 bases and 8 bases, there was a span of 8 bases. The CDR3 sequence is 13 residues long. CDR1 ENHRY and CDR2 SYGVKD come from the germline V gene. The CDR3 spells CAISESGAHEQFF. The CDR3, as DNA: TGTGCCATCAGTGAGTCGGGGGCTCATGAGCAGTTCTTC.

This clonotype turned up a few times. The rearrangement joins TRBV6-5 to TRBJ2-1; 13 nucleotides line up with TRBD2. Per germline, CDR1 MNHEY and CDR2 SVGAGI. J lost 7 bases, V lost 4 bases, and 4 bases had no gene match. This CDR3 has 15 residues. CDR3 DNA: TGTGCCAGCAGTTCCCCGGGACTAGCGGGGAATGAGCAGTTCTTC. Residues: CASSSPGLAGNEQFF.

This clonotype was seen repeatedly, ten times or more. The CDR3 loop reads CASSLRTGDYGYTF. The CDR3 bases are TGCGCCAGCAGCCTCCGGACAGGGGATTATGGCTACACCTTC. This sequence joins TRBV5-1 and TRBJ1-2; 9 positions agree with TRBD1. Germline loops: CDR1 SGHRS, CDR2 YFSETQ. The CDR3 totals 14 residues. Unmatched junction bases numbered 6, after V lost 4 bases and J lost 5 bases. Full variable domain (outside the CDR3, taken from reference TRBV5-1 and TRBJ1-2): KAGVTQTPRYLIKTRGQQVTLSCSPISGHRSVSWYQQTPGQGLQFLFEYFSETQRNKGNFPGRFSGRQFSNSRSEMNVSTLELGDSALYLCASSLRTGDYGYTFGSGTRLTVV.

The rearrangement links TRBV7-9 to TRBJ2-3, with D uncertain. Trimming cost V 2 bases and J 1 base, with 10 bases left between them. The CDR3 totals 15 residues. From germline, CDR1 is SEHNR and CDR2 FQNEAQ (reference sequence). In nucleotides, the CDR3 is TGTGCCAGCAGCTTATGGTCCAGCGGCACAGATACGCAGTATTTT. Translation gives CASSLWSSGTDTQYF.

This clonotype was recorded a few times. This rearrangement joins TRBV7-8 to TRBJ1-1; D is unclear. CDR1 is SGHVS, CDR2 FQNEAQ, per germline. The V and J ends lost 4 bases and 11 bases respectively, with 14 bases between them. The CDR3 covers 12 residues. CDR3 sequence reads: CASSSGVRAAFF. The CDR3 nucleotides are TGTGCCAGCAGCTCCGGAGTCCGGGCCGCTTTCTTT.

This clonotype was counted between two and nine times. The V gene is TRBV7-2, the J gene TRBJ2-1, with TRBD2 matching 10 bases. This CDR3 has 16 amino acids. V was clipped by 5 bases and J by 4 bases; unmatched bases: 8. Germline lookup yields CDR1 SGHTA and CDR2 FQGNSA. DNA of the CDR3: TGTGCCAGCAGCCCAGGTGGGACTAGCGCTTACAATGAGCAGTTCTTC. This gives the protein CASSPGGTSAYNEQFF.

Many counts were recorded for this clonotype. The CDR3 bases are TGCGCCAGCAGCTTGGCTAGCGGGGGTTACAATGAGCAGTTCTTC. This gives the protein CASSLASGGYNEQFF. The V gene is TRBV5-1, the J gene TRBJ2-1; the match to TRBD2 covers 10 bases. The CDR3 extends over 15 amino acids. Germline V gives CDR1 SGHRS, CDR2 YFSETQ. With V trimmed by 0 bases and J by 4 bases, 1 base remained unmatched. Supplemented by reference TRBV5-1 and TRBJ2-1, the full variable domain reads KAGVTQTPRYLIKTRGQQVTLSCSPISGHRSVSWYQQTPGQGLQFLFEYFSETQRNKGNFPGRFSGRQFSNSRSEMNVSTLELGDSALYLCASSLASGGYNEQFFGPGTRLTVL.

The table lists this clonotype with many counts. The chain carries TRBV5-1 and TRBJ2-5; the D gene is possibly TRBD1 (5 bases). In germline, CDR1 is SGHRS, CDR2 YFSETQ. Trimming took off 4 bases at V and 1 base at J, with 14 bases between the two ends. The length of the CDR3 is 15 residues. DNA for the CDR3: TGCGCCAGCAGCCGAATGACAGATTTCCAAGAGACCCAGTACTTC. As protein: CASSRMTDFQETQYF.

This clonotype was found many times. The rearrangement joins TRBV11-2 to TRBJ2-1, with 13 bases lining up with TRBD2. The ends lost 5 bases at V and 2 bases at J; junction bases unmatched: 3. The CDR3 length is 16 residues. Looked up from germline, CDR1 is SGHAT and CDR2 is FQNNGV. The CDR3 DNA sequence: TGTGCCAGCAGCCTAGGGACTAGCGGGGCCTACAATGAGCAGTTCTTC. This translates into CASSLGTSGAYNEQFF.

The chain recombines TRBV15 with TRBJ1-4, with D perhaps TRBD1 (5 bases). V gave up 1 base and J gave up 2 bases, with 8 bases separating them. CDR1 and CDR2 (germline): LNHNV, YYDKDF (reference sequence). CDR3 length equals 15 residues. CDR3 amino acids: CATSRGAGTNEKLFF. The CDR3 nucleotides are TGTGCCACCAGCAGAGGGGCAGGGACTAATGAAAAACTGTTTTTT.

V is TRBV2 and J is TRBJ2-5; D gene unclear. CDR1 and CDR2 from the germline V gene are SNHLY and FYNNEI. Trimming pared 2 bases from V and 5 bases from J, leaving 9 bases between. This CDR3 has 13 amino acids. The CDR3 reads CASSERGIETQYF. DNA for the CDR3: TGTGCCAGCAGTGAACGAGGAATCGAGACCCAGTACTTC.

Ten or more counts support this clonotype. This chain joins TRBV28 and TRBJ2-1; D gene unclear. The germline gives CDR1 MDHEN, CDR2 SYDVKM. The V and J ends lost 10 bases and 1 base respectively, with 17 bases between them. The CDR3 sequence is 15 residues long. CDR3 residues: CATLSRSGSYNEQFF. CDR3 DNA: TGTGCCACCCTGTCAAGGTCCGGGTCCTACAATGAGCAGTTCTTC.

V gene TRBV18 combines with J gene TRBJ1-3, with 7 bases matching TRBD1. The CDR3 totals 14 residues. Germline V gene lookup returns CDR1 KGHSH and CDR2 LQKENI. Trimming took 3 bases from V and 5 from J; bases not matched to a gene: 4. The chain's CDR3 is CASSPGTERNTIYF. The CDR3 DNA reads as TGTGCCAGCTCACCCGGGACAGAAAGAAACACCATATATTTT.

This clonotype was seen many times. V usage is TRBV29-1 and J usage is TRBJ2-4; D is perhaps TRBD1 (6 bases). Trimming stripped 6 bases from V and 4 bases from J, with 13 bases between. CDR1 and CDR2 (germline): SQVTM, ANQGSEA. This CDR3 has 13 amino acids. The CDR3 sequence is CSVPGQRKNIQYF. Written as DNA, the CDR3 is TGCAGCGTACCGGGACAAAGGAAAAACATTCAGTACTTC.

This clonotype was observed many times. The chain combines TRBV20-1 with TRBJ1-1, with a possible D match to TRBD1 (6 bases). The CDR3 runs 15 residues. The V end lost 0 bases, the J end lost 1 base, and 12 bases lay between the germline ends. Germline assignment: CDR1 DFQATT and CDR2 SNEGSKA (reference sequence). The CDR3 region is CSARDGGRANTEAFF. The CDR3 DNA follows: TGCAGTGCTAGAGATGGGGGCAGGGCGAACACTGAAGCTTTCTTT.

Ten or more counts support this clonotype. CDR3 in amino acids: CASSFSASGNTGELFF. The CDR3 DNA is TGTGCCAGCAGTTTCTCTGCTAGCGGTAACACCGGGGAGCTGTTTTTT. The chain couples TRBV28 to TRBJ2-2; 7 positions match TRBD2. The germline V gene has CDR1 MDHEN and CDR2 SYDVKM. Unmatched junction bases numbered 6, after V lost 3 bases and J lost 2 bases. The CDR3 covers 16 residues. Full variable domain (missing parts from reference TRBV28 and TRBJ2-2): DVKVTQSSRYLVKRTGEKVFLECVQDMDHENMFWYRQDPGLGLRLIYFSYDVKMKEKGDIPEGYSVSREKKERFSLILESASTNQTSMYLCASSFSASGNTGELFFGEGSRLTVL.

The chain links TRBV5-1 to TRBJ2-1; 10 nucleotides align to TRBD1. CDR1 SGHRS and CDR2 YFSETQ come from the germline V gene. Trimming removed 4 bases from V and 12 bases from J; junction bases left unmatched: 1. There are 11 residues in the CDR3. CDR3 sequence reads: CASSGDRGQFF. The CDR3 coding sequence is TGCGCCAGCAGCGGGGACAGGGGGCAGTTCTTC.